This T cell receptor beta chain appears in the sequencing data of a study of blood T cell repertoires in COVID-19. The wider study: Whether acute or convalescent, the COVID-19 samples came from the United States, Italy and Spain. PBMCs, B-cell-depleted T cells, or T cells provided the cDNA or gDNA that made up the material.

With 1 base removed from V and 4 bases from J, the gap between germline ends came to 8 bases. Looked up from germline, CDR1 is SEHNR and CDR2 is FQNEAQ (reference sequence). The CDR3 is 14 amino acids. In the source study's methods: Estimation of nucleated cell counts relied on the amplification of reference gene primers. Repertoires were generated with immunoSEQ multiplex PCR, while TCRdb's copy carries only in-frame clones and drops some. That table furnishes V, J and clone size, whereas the DNA furnished D and trimming. This table holds tens of thousands of clones, 84% found once. The material sequenced was peripheral blood. The origin of this receptor is a human donor in a cohort sampled during active COVID-19. This chain uses TRBV7-9 with TRBJ1-5; weak D call: TRBD1 (6 bases). This CDR3 reads CASSLGTANQPQHF. CDR3 DNA: TGTGCCAGCAGCTTAGGGACAGCTAATCAGCCCCAGCATTTT.